These 21 T cell receptor beta chains were all obtained from the same sample, sequenced in a study of blood T cell repertoires in COVID-19. The repertoire was sequenced with immunoSEQ multiplex PCR; TCRdb's copy has only in-frame clones and lacks some. The repertoire holds 65,000 to 75,000 clones, with around 87% as singletons. Sequences were obtained from peripheral blood. These receptors all come from a woman older than 75 with active or convalescent COVID-19.

V and J are TRBV11-2 and TRBJ1-6, with a possible D match to TRBD1 (5 bases). CDR3 size: 15 residues. V was clipped by 5 bases and J by 7 bases, with 15 bases between them. Germline V gene data show CDR1 as SGHAT and CDR2 as FQNNGV. CDR3 coding DNA: TGTGCCAGCAGCCCCCACAGGACGGGCAATTCACCCCTCCACTTT. This translates into CASSPHRTGNSPLHF.

V and J are TRBV30 and TRBJ2-1; 10 bases agree with TRBD1. V dropped 5 bases and J dropped 8; count of bases not matched to a gene: 0. Germline-derived CDR1 and CDR2 are GTSNPN and SVGIG (reference sequence). CDR3 length equals 11 residues. The CDR3 DNA is TGTGCCTGGGGGACAGGGGATGAGCAGTTCTTC. It yields the protein CAWGTGDEQFF.

This chain uses TRBV27 with TRBJ2-2; 8 nucleotides agree with TRBD1. Trimming at V came to 4 bases and at J to 1 base, leaving 5 bases not matched to a gene. Germline V gene lookup returns CDR1 MNHEY and CDR2 SMNVEV (reference sequence). The CDR3 runs to 16 residues. The CDR3 coding sequence is TGTGCCAGCAGTTCCACAGGGGGGATGAACACCGGGGAGCTGTTTTTT. Amino acids: CASSSTGGMNTGELFF.

The CDR3 region is CASSFDRVNEQFF. CDR3 nucleotide sequence: TGTGCCAGCAGCTTTGACAGGGTAAATGAGCAGTTCTTC. This sequence joins TRBV5-4 and TRBJ2-1; TRBD1 aligns across 7 bases. Germline CDR1 is SGHNT and CDR2 is YYREEE (reference sequence). The CDR3 is 13 amino acids. With 2 bases clipped from V and 7 bases from J, the junction kept 3 bases outside the gene matches.

The genes are TRBV19 and TRBJ2-7; 10 bases match TRBD1. This CDR3 spans 14 amino acids. From germline, CDR1 is LNHDA and CDR2 SQIVND (reference sequence). The J segment lost 6 bases and the V segment lost 3 bases, leaving 5 bases of the junction unmatched. In DNA, the CDR3 is TGTGCCAGTAGTATTCGGACAGGGGGGCGCGAGCAGTACTTC. Translation gives CASSIRTGGREQYF.

The CDR3 protein is CASSQDELGYPHKFF. The CDR3 DNA sequence: TGTGCCAGCAGCCAAGACGAACTCGGGTACCCCCACAAGTTCTTC. This sequence joins TRBV3-1 (or the pseudogene TRBV3-2) and TRBJ2-1; D call uncertain. The germline V and J ends were trimmed by 0 bases and 14 bases, with 20 bases remaining between them. The CDR3 length is 15 residues. Per the germline V gene, CDR1 is LGHDT and CDR2 is YNNKEL (reference sequence).

The V gene is TRBV28, the J gene TRBJ1-1; 9 nucleotides align to TRBD1. CDR3 length equals 15 residues. Germline loops: CDR1 MDHEN, CDR2 SYDVKM. The V and J ends lost 2 bases and 6 bases, in that order; junction bases with no gene match: 7. The CDR3 reads CASSLGGQGKAEAFF. CDR3 coding DNA: TGTGCCAGCAGTTTAGGGGGACAGGGCAAGGCTGAAGCTTTCTTT.

V usage is TRBV19 and J usage is TRBJ1-4; D is unresolved. There are 15 residues in the CDR3. Germline CDR1 is LNHDA and CDR2 is SQIVND (reference sequence). Between the trimmed V and J ends, which lost 5 bases and 10 bases, there was a span of 20 bases. Here the CDR3 reads CASSQSGIASGKLFF. The CDR3, as DNA: TGTGCCAGTAGTCAGTCGGGAATTGCATCTGGAAAACTGTTTTTT.

This clone was recorded a few times. The chain links TRBV6-6 to TRBJ2-7; TRBD2 matches 10 bases. The ends lost 1 base at V and 5 bases at J; junction bases unmatched: 8. This CDR3 spans 16 amino acids. CDR1 and CDR2 (germline): MNHNY, SVGAGI (reference sequence). CDR3 nucleotides: TGTGCCAGCAGTTACTACCCACTAGCGGGGACAGACGAGCAGTACTTC. Protein: CASSYYPLAGTDEQYF.

This clone was counted between two and nine times. The J gene is TRBJ2-5, the V gene TRBV5-1; TRBD2 is a possible D gene (7 bases). Germline-derived CDR1 and CDR2 are SGHRS and YFSETQ. The CDR3 has 15 residues. V shed 2 bases and J shed 5 bases, with 16 bases lying between them. The CDR3 here is CASSFWGGAWETQYF. DNA for the CDR3: TGCGCCAGCAGCTTTTGGGGGGGCGCTTGGGAGACCCAGTACTTC.

The rearrangement uses TRBV6-2 or TRBV6-3 and TRBJ1-2; 11 bases align to TRBD1. The germline V gene has CDR1 MNHEY and CDR2 SVGEGT. V was pared by 0 bases and J by 10 bases, with 4 bases of the junction left unmatched. The CDR3 extends over 14 amino acids. CDR3 nucleotide sequence: TGTGCCAGCAGTTACTCTGGGACAGGGGGAACCTACACCTTC. Translating it yields CASSYSGTGGTYTF.

The rearrangement links TRBV6-2 or TRBV6-3 to TRBJ1-6, with 8 bases fitting TRBD1. CDR3 size: 14 residues. V trimming: 6 bases; J trimming: 10 bases; junction bases outside the gene matches: 8. The germline V gene encodes CDR1 MNHEY and CDR2 SVGEGT. Here the CDR3 reads CASSRGLLGSPLHF. DNA for the CDR3: TGTGCCAGCAGCAGGGGGCTCCTAGGATCACCCCTCCACTTT.

This chain joins TRBV6-1 and TRBJ1-2; possible D gene TRBD1, 5 bases. The germline CDR1 and CDR2 sequences are MNHNS and SASEGT. The V end was cut by 3 bases, the J end by 3 bases, with 11 bases between. CDR3 length: 14 amino acids. The CDR3: CASSETARYYGYTF. CDR3 sequence (DNA): TGTGCCAGCAGTGAGACAGCTCGCTACTATGGCTACACCTTC.

V usage is TRBV5-6 and J usage is TRBJ2-4, with unresolved D. Germline V CDR1 and CDR2: SGHDT, YYEEEE. The CDR3 spans 16 residues. V lost 4 bases and J lost 1, with 15 bases in between. The chain's CDR3 is CASSPAQVLAKNIQYF. The CDR3 DNA is TGTGCCAGCAGCCCAGCCCAGGTGTTGGCCAAAAACATTCAGTACTTC. Filled out from reference TRBV5-6 and TRBJ2-4, the complete variable domain reads DAGVTQSPTHLIKTRGQQVTLRCSPKSGHDTVSWYQQALGQGPQFIFQYYEEEERQRGNFPDRFSGHQFPNYSSELNVNALLLGDSALYLCASSPAQVLAKNIQYFGAGTRLSVL.

This chain uses TRBV15 with TRBJ2-1; D gene uncertain. There are 16 residues in the CDR3. V was clipped by 3 bases and J by 6 bases, with 18 bases between them. The germline V gene encodes CDR1 LNHNV and CDR2 YYDKDF (reference sequence). CDR3 sequence (DNA): TGTGCCACCAGCAGGTTCAGGTATGCCGCATCCAATGAGCAGTTCTTC. It is translated as CATSRFRYAASNEQFF.

The V gene is TRBV7-2, the J gene TRBJ1-1; 7 bases line up with TRBD1. This CDR3 region has 15 residues. Germline lookup yields CDR1 SGHTA and CDR2 FQGNSA. The V and J ends lost 3 bases and 4 bases, in that order; junction bases with no gene match: 8. This CDR3 is CASSLQQGIPTEAFF. In DNA, the CDR3 is TGTGCCAGCAGCTTGCAACAGGGGATTCCCACTGAAGCTTTCTTT.

The rearrangement uses TRBV11-2 and TRBJ1-6; unclear D gene. V lost 3 bases and J 7 bases, leaving 4 bases between the germline ends. Germline CDR1 SGHAT, CDR2 FQNNGV. The CDR3 runs to 12 residues. The CDR3 DNA sequence: TGTGCCAGCAGCTTCCGGAATTCACCCCTCCACTTT. Encoded protein: CASSFRNSPLHF.

The genes are TRBV27 and TRBJ1-6, with TRBD1 identical over 7 bases. Trimming at V came to 0 bases and at J to 6 bases, leaving 11 bases not matched to a gene. The germline CDR1 and CDR2 sequences are MNHEY and SMNVEV (reference sequence). The length of the CDR3 is 18 residues. The CDR3 coding sequence is TGTGCCAGCAGTTTATCACCACTCGGACAGGCTTTTAATTCACCCCTCCACTTT. Translating it yields CASSLSPLGQAFNSPLHF.

The V call is TRBV2, the J call TRBJ2-3; 8 nucleotides align to TRBD2. This CDR3 has 16 amino acids. Germline loops: CDR1 SNHLY, CDR2 FYNNEI. The V and J ends lost 0 bases and 2 bases, in that order; junction bases with no gene match: 4. The DNA for the CDR3 is TGTGCCAGCAGTGAAGCCGAGCGGGGGCTCACAGATACGCAGTATTTT. This codes for CASSEAERGLTDTQYF. The full variable domain, completed using reference TRBV2 and TRBJ2-3, is EPEVTQTPSHQVTQMGQEVILRCVPISNHLYFYWYRQILGQKVEFLVSFYNNEISEKSEIFDDQFSVERPDGSNFTLKIRSTKLEDSAMYFCASSEAERGLTDTQYFGPGTRLTVL.

The rearrangement joins TRBV19 to TRBJ1-6; TRBD1 matches at 8 bases. Germline V lookup: CDR1 LNHDA, CDR2 SQIVND (reference sequence). This CDR3 region has 17 residues. Trimming cost V 3 bases and J 5 bases; bases outside gene matches: 9. In DNA form, the CDR3 reads TGTGCCAGTAGTATCCCTGCAGGGGGCCTCGATAATTCACCCCTCCACTTT. Translation: CASSIPAGGLDNSPLHF.

V gene TRBV7-3 combines with J gene TRBJ2-3; D uncertain. Germline CDR1 and CDR2: SGHTA and FQGTGA. V lost 6 bases and J 3 bases, leaving 4 bases between the germline ends. This CDR3 is 11 amino acids long. CDR3: CASRSTDTQYF. CDR3 sequence (DNA): TGTGCCAGCAGGTCGACAGATACGCAGTATTTT.